Following are 32 T cell receptor beta chains from one sample sequenced in a study of T cell changes during pregnancy in multiple sclerosis. The method was immunoSEQ multiplex PCR; TCRdb's version includes in-frame clones alone and lacks a portion of them. Among 25,000 to 35,000 clones, around 90% were seen once, and the ten largest hold less than 0.9%. The specimen was CD4+ T cells from peripheral blood mononuclear cells, collected in the first trimester of pregnancy. The receptors come from a female donor in good health, enrolled as a control in a pregnancy study.

This chain uses TRBV6-6 with TRBJ1-1; D possibly corresponds to TRBD1 (5 bases). Trimming shortened V by 5 bases and J by 0 bases, and 7 bases separated the two germline ends. The CDR3 loop spans 13 amino acids. Germline CDR1 is MNHNY and CDR2 is SVGAGI (reference sequence). CDR3 sequence (DNA): TGTGCCAGCAGTATCAGGGTGAACACTGAAGCTTTCTTT. Protein product: CASSIRVNTEAFF.

The chain is built from TRBV7-3 and TRBJ1-1; no firm D call. V lost 1 base and J lost 1, with 7 bases in between. The CDR3 contains 14 residues. CDR1 is SGHTA and CDR2 is FQGTGA in the germline V gene. The CDR3 region is CASSLRQENTEAFF. Written as DNA, the CDR3 is TGTGCCAGCAGCTTAAGACAAGAGAACACTGAAGCTTTCTTT.

Details on this clone: The junction departs from the called germline gene at one end, perhaps through a read error. The rearrangement links TRBV7-3 to TRBJ2-1; 8 nucleotides line up with TRBD2. The CDR3 has 14 amino acids. Germline-derived CDR1 and CDR2 are SGHTA and FQGTGA. CDR3 loop: CVSSLSGGPGEQFF. The CDR3 nucleotides are TGTGTCAGCAGCTTATCGGGGGGGCCCGGTGAGCAGTTCTTC.

The V and J genes are TRBV6-5 and TRBJ1-2, with D maybe TRBD1 (6 bases). Looked up from germline, CDR1 is MNHEY and CDR2 is SVGAGI. V lost 6 bases, J lost 7 bases, and 18 bases lay in between. This CDR3 has 14 amino acids. The CDR3 nucleotides read TGTGCCAGCAGACGCGAACAGGGTCTTGGTGGCTACACCTTC. This encodes CASRREQGLGGYTF.

The rearrangement uses TRBV30 and TRBJ1-2; D not resolved. The CDR3 covers 17 residues. Trimming took off 3 bases at V and 7 bases at J, with 27 bases between the two ends. Germline V gene data show CDR1 as GTSNPN and CDR2 as SVGIG (reference sequence). CDR3 sequence reads: CAWRRRQMSFPVGGYTF. DNA of the CDR3: TGTGCCTGGAGGCGGCGTCAGATGAGTTTTCCGGTTGGTGGCTACACCTTC.

V gene TRBV6-1 combines with J gene TRBJ1-4; weak D call: TRBD1 (5 bases). Germline assignment: CDR1 MNHNS and CDR2 SASEGT. The CDR3 spans 14 residues. V shed 6 bases and J shed 8 bases, with 16 bases lying between them. CDR3 bases: TGTGCCAGCAGAACGGGGGGGGAGGACGAAAAACTGTTTTTT. The encoded protein is CASRTGGEDEKLFF.

This CDR3 reads CATSRELRAGVSTF. Written as DNA, the CDR3 is TGTGCCACCAGCAGAGAGCTTAGGGCAGGGGTGTCCACCTTC. This chain connects TRBV15 to TRBJ1-2, with D tentatively TRBD1 (6 bases). Germline V gene lookup returns CDR1 LNHNV and CDR2 YYDKDF (reference sequence). The CDR3 runs 14 residues. V was shortened by 0 bases and J by 13 bases, with 18 bases between the two germline ends.

This sequence joins TRBV14 and TRBJ1-2; a weak D match, TRBD1 (5 bases). This CDR3 has 16 residues. Germline loops: CDR1 SGHDN, CDR2 FVKESK. Trimming took off 0 bases at V and 5 bases at J, with 16 bases between the two ends. CDR3 in DNA: TGTGCCAGCAGCCAAGATCGCGGGACTCGCTGGTATGGCTACACCTTC. As protein: CASSQDRGTRWYGYTF.

The chain carries TRBV7-2 and TRBJ2-7, with 11 bases fitting TRBD2. V lost 5 bases to trimming and J lost 4 bases; unmatched junction nucleotides: 7. The length of the CDR3 is 15 residues. The germline V gene has CDR1 SGHTA and CDR2 FQGNSA. CDR3 in amino acids: CASSISGGAVYEQYF. CDR3 in DNA: TGTGCCAGCAGCATTAGCGGGGGGGCGGTTTACGAGCAGTACTTC.

The V call is TRBV5-6, the J call TRBJ1-1; 7 nucleotides match TRBD1. The junction had 7 bases not matched to a gene; V was cut back by 4 bases and J by 7 bases. This CDR3 has 13 residues. The germline gives CDR1 SGHDT, CDR2 YYEEEE. The CDR3 DNA is TGTGCCAGCAGCCGGGACAGAAAACTTGAAGCTTTCTTT. It yields the protein CASSRDRKLEAFF. The whole variable domain, remainder taken from reference TRBV5-6 and TRBJ1-1, is DAGVTQSPTHLIKTRGQQVTLRCSPKSGHDTVSWYQQALGQGPQFIFQYYEEEERQRGNFPDRFSGHQFPNYSSELNVNALLLGDSALYLCASSRDRKLEAFFGQGTRLTVV.

The chain combines TRBV6-1 with TRBJ1-4, with D maybe TRBD1 (6 bases). Germline V gene sequence: CDR1 MNHNS, CDR2 SASEGT. Trimming pared 3 bases from V and 9 bases from J, leaving 14 bases between. The CDR3 spans 14 residues. The CDR3 region is CASSEPYRAQKLFF. The DNA of the CDR3 is TGTGCCAGCAGTGAGCCTTACAGGGCTCAAAAACTGTTTTTT.

The chain is built from TRBV7-9 and TRBJ1-1, with D possibly TRBD1 on 6 matching bases. The CDR3 totals 14 residues. Between the trimmed V and J ends, which lost 5 bases and 8 bases, there was a span of 18 bases. Per the germline V gene, CDR1 is SEHNR and CDR2 is FQNEAQ (reference sequence). This chain's CDR3 is CASSPEIQGTEAFF. The DNA of the CDR3 is TGTGCCAGCAGCCCGGAAATCCAGGGGACAGAAGCTTTCTTT.

The sample holds one count of this clone. The chain uses TRBV7-3 and TRBJ2-1; 12 bases match TRBD2. Looked up from germline, CDR1 is SGHTA and CDR2 is FQGTGA. This CDR3 is built from 17 residues. After removal of 5 bases from V and 3 bases from J, the junction contained 8 bases not matched to a gene. CDR3 region: CASSPNPTSGGYNEQFF. CDR3 in DNA: TGTGCCAGCAGCCCGAACCCGACTAGCGGGGGCTACAATGAGCAGTTCTTC.

The chain combines TRBV15 with TRBJ1-3; D is ambiguous. V was cut by 1 base and J by 1 base, with 14 bases left in between. CDR3 length: 17 amino acids. Germline-derived CDR1 and CDR2 are LNHNV and YYDKDF (reference sequence). CDR3 in amino acids: CATSRVSGSLSGNTIYF. CDR3 in DNA: TGTGCCACCAGCAGAGTCAGCGGCAGTCTATCTGGAAACACCATATATTTT.

This chain joins TRBV4-3 and TRBJ1-5; D is ambiguous. This CDR3 is built from 13 residues. Trimming removed 0 bases at V and 12 bases at J, with 12 bases between. Germline loops: CDR1 LGHNA, CDR2 YSLEER. The CDR3 spells CASSQDPGNIQHF. The CDR3 DNA follows: TGCGCCAGCAGCCAAGACCCGGGGAACATCCAGCATTTT.

The rearrangement links TRBV9 to TRBJ2-2, with D maybe TRBD1 (6 bases). In germline, CDR1 is SGDLS, CDR2 YYNGEE. V was cut by 0 bases and J by 1 base, with 7 bases left in between. The CDR3 is 15 residues long. CDR3 protein: CASSVGTENTGELFF. The CDR3 coding sequence is TGTGCCAGCAGCGTAGGGACAGAGAACACCGGGGAGCTGTTTTTT.

The chain links TRBV7-2 to TRBJ1-2, with a tentative D call TRBD1 (6 bases). Germline loops: CDR1 SGHTA, CDR2 FQGNSA. CDR3 length equals 15 residues. Trimming shortened V by 0 bases and J by 2 bases, and 10 bases separated the two germline ends. The CDR3 loop is CASSLAPDRNYGYTF. The CDR3 bases are TGTGCCAGCAGCTTAGCCCCGGACAGAAACTATGGCTACACCTTC.

The table lists this clone with a few counts. The chain couples TRBV6-1 to TRBJ1-2; 11 nucleotides line up with TRBD1. This CDR3 comprises 16 residues. The V gene's germline CDR1 is MNHNS and CDR2 SASEGT. Trimming at V came to 2 bases and at J to 6 bases, leaving 8 bases not matched to a gene. CDR3 residues: CASSELGTGGSNGYTF. The CDR3 nucleotides read TGTGCCAGCAGTGAATTAGGGACAGGGGGAAGCAATGGCTACACCTTC.

CDR3: CASSSPEGTEAFF. In DNA form, the CDR3 reads TGTGCCAGCAGCTCCCCTGAGGGCACTGAAGCTTTCTTT. V is TRBV5-4 and J is TRBJ1-1; D not resolved. V lost 3 bases to trimming and J lost 4 bases, with 10 bases between them. The CDR3 consists of 13 residues. Per the germline V gene, CDR1 is SGHNT and CDR2 is YYREEE (reference sequence).

The chain uses TRBV7-8 and TRBJ1-5; 9 nucleotides align to TRBD1. Unmatched junction bases numbered 8, after V lost 5 bases and J lost 6 bases. This CDR3 is 15 amino acids long. Germline V gene sequence: CDR1 SGHVS, CDR2 FQNEAQ. As DNA, the CDR3 is TGTGCCAGCAGCGCCGGGACAGGGTGGTTTCAGCCCCAGCATTTT. This translates into CASSAGTGWFQPQHF.

The chain recombines TRBV5-4 with TRBJ2-2; D is unclear. Germline-derived CDR1 and CDR2 are SGHNT and YYREEE (reference sequence). CDR3 length: 15 residues. V was trimmed by 1 base and J by 1 base, leaving 8 bases between them. CDR3 sequence: CASSLSRKNTGELFF. Here the CDR3 DNA reads TGTGCCAGCAGCTTGAGTAGAAAGAACACCGGGGAGCTGTTTTTT.

This clone was seen only a few times. V and J are TRBV6-5 and TRBJ1-3; D is unresolved. V was pared by 2 bases and J by 0 bases, with 11 bases between. The CDR3 contains 16 residues. Germline loops: CDR1 MNHEY, CDR2 SVGAGI. This CDR3 is CASSYEGGYSGNTIYF. In nucleotides, the CDR3 is TGTGCCAGCAGTTACGAAGGCGGGTACTCTGGAAACACCATATATTTT.

The chain carries TRBV2 and TRBJ1-2, with 7 positions matching TRBD1. V lost 2 bases to trimming and J lost 8 bases; unmatched junction nucleotides: 5. Germline assignment: CDR1 SNHLY and CDR2 FYNNEI. There are 13 residues in the CDR3. Written as DNA, the CDR3 is TGTGCCAGCAGTGAAATGCGGGACAGCGGCTACACCTTC. This translates into CASSEMRDSGYTF.

This clone was seen a single time. V and J are TRBV29-1 and TRBJ1-2; perhaps TRBD1 as D (5 bases). From germline, CDR1 is SQVTM and CDR2 ANQGSEA. The V gene lost 4 bases and the J gene lost 7 bases, with 10 bases spanning the gap. This CDR3 contains 11 residues. The CDR3 loop is CSVAQGAGYTF. Here the CDR3 DNA reads TGCAGCGTTGCCCAGGGCGCTGGCTACACCTTC.

The chain couples TRBV6-5 to TRBJ1-5; the match to TRBD1 covers 7 bases. The better agreement between TRBJ2-3 and the DNA end casts doubt on the J call. The germline V gene encodes CDR1 MNHEY and CDR2 SVGAGI. This CDR3 is built from 15 residues. The CDR3 reads CASSRQRGPNQPQYF. The CDR3 nucleotides read TGTGCCAGCAGTCGTCAAAGGGGGCCTAATCAGCCCCAGTATTTT.

The V call is TRBV4-2, the J call TRBJ1-5, with a possible D match to TRBD1 (6 bases). The CDR3 spans 16 residues. CDR1 is LGHNA and CDR2 is YNFKEQ in the germline V gene. V was clipped by 0 bases and J by 5 bases, with 14 bases between them. CDR3 sequence (DNA): TGTGCCAGCAGCCAAGATTGGGGGCGAAACTATCAGCCCCAGCATTTT. This sequence encodes CASSQDWGRNYQPQHF.

The J gene is TRBJ1-2, the V gene TRBV11-1; 9 bases align to TRBD1. CDR3 length: 14 amino acids. Germline CDR1 SGHAT, CDR2 FQDESV (reference sequence). The V gene end was trimmed by 3 bases and the J gene end by 7 bases; junction bases not matched to a gene: 6. In DNA, the CDR3 is TGTGCCAGCAGCTTCCGACAGGGGGAGGGTGGCTACACCTTC. This translates into CASSFRQGEGGYTF. Together with reference TRBV11-1 and TRBJ1-2, the CDR3 gives the full variable domain: EAEVAQSPRYKITEKSQAVAFWCDPISGHATLYWYRQILGQGPELLVQFQDESVVDDSQLPKDRFSAERLKGVDSTLKIQPAELGDSAMYLCASSFRQGEGGYTFGSGTRLTVV.

The V gene is TRBV5-4, the J gene TRBJ1-1, with D maybe TRBD1 (6 bases). This CDR3 is 13 amino acids long. Germline V gene sequence: CDR1 SGHNT, CDR2 YYREEE (reference sequence). V shed 4 bases and J shed 8 bases, with 15 bases lying between them. CDR3 amino acids: CASSGRDTEEAFF. CDR3 coding DNA: TGTGCCAGCAGCGGCCGGGACACCGAAGAAGCTTTCTTT.

This chain uses TRBV19 with TRBJ1-1; 7 bases are shared with TRBD1. The germline V gene has CDR1 LNHDA and CDR2 SQIVND (reference sequence). The junction had 18 bases not matched to a gene; V was cut back by 4 bases and J by 4 bases. This CDR3 has 18 amino acids. CDR3 residues: CASSTLLPTGAGGTEAFF. CDR3 nucleotide sequence: TGTGCCAGTAGTACACTGTTACCTACAGGGGCTGGGGGCACTGAAGCTTTCTTT.

V usage is TRBV5-5 and J usage is TRBJ2-1; the match to TRBD2 covers 11 bases. The CDR3 runs 16 residues. After removal of 4 bases from V and 4 bases from J, the junction contained 7 bases not matched to a gene. Looked up from germline, CDR1 is SGHKS and CDR2 is YYEKEE (reference sequence). This chain's CDR3 is CASSPTGTSGYNEQFF. The CDR3 coding sequence is TGTGCCAGCAGCCCGACCGGGACTAGCGGTTACAATGAGCAGTTCTTC.

The genes are TRBV4-1 and TRBJ1-4; 9 bases are shared with TRBD1. Germline lookup yields CDR1 MGHRA and CDR2 YSYEKL. This CDR3 contains 15 residues. V lost 4 bases and J lost 8; bases outside the gene matches: 8. In DNA, the CDR3 is TGCGCCAGCAGCCGGGGACAGGGATTGGAAGAAAAACTGTTTTTT. This sequence encodes CASSRGQGLEEKLFF.

The J gene is TRBJ1-1, the V gene TRBV6-5, with D maybe TRBD1 (5 bases). This CDR3 region has 14 residues. The ends were cut back, 6 bases at V and 3 bases at J, with 14 bases in the middle. The germline gives CDR1 MNHEY, CDR2 SVGAGI. The CDR3 is CASRMGLGDTEAFF. In nucleotides, the CDR3 is TGTGCCAGCAGGATGGGACTTGGAGACACTGAAGCTTTCTTT.